The clone carrying this TCR beta chain was found many times. Antigen specificity is unknown. The data originate from a study of T cells in Graves' hyperthyroidism and ophthalmopathy. Study details: Pretreatment peripheral blood was obtained at initial diagnosis.

Study conclusions and caveats: Model-based prediction identified ophthalmopathy a median roughly 5.9 months prior to its onset.

The CDR3 runs to 11 residues. V lost 5 bases to trimming and J lost 6 bases, with 10 bases between them. CDR1 and CDR2 from the germline V gene are SQVTM and ANQGSEA. Regions amplified from RNA transcripts were the TCR beta CDR3 regions. First-round RT-PCR with HTBI primers amplified the TCR CDR3 region. TCRdb re-called the multiplex PCR reads through MiXCR, storing one row per CDR3 protein. The sample yields roughly 170,000 distinct CDR3 sequences, about a sixth seen once. The source of this sequence is a woman between 50 and 59 years old with Graves' hyperthyroidism. Sequencing input: blood. The genes are TRBV29-1 and TRBJ1-1; D is unclear. The CDR3 spells CSVNPSPEAFF. CDR3 in DNA: TGCAGCGTTAACCCCAGTCCTGAAGCTTTCTTT. Drawing the rest from reference TRBV29-1 and TRBJ1-1, the complete variable domain is SAVISQKPSRDICQRGTSLTIQCQVDSQVTMMFWYRQQPGQSLTLIATANQGSEATYESGFVIDKFPISRPNLTFSTLTVSNMSPEDSSIYLCSVNPSPEAFFGQGTRLTVV.